This T cell receptor (beta chain) was sequenced in a study of early T cells in non-severe SARS-CoV-2 infection. Background on the study: Chains from this unsorted whole-blood bulk RNA could not be paired.

The TCR library protocol attached unique molecular identifiers to the individual cDNA molecules. TCRdb processed the 5' RACE reads anew with MiXCR; each CDR3 protein has one entry. The sample has fewer than 30,000 distinct CDR3 sequences, 3.5% to 5% seen once. General study points: The study's VDJdb matching favored anti-spike CD8 responses and missed private and CD4 specificities.

In this sample, this clonotype turned up a few times. Its specificity is not known. CDR1 and CDR2 (germline): SNHLY, FYNNEI. The J segment lost 3 bases and the V segment lost 6 bases, leaving 14 bases of the junction unmatched. The CDR3 contains 18 residues. Input material: whole blood. The rearrangement joins TRBV2 to TRBJ1-5; 10 bases are shared with TRBD1. The sequence was collected from an adult who was a healthcare worker with PCR-confirmed SARS-CoV-2 infection or an uninfected control (not recorded which). The CDR3 DNA reads as TGTGCCAGCAGGTCGGGACAGGGGCTCATTAGTTTCAATCAGCCCCAGCATTTT. Protein: CASRSGQGLISFNQPQHF.